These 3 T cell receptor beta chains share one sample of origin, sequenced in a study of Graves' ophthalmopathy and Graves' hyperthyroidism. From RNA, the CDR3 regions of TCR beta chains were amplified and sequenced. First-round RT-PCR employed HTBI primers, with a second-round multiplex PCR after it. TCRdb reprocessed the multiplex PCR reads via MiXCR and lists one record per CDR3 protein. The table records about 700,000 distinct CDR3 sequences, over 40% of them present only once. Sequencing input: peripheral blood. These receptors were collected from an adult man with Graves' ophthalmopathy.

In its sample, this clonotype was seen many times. Here the CDR3 reads CASSRRSYEQYF. CDR3 coding DNA: TGTGCCAGCAGTCGCAGGTCCTACGAGCAGTACTTC. The chain has TRBV12-3 or TRBV12-4 and TRBJ2-7; D is unclear. This CDR3 has 12 amino acids. Trimming removed 5 bases from V and 1 base from J, with 6 bases in between.

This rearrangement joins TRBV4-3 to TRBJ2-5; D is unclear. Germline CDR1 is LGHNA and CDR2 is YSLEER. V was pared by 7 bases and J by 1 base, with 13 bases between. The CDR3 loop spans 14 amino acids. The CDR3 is CASTQDTVQETQYF. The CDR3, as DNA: TGCGCCAGCACTCAAGATACGGTCCAAGAGACCCAGTACTTC.

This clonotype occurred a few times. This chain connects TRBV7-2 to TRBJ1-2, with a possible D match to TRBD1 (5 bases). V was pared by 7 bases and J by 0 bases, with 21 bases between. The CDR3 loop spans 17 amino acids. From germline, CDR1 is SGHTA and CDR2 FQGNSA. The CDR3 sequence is CASTGGDRANSNYGYTF. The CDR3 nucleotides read TGTGCCAGCACCGGGGGTGACAGAGCAAACTCTAACTATGGCTACACCTTC.